The clone carrying this T cell receptor (beta chain) was recorded only once. With 11 bases removed from V and 13 bases from J, the gap between germline ends came to 30 bases. The CDR3 is 15 residues long. The sample originates from a study of immune characterization of retroperitoneal liposarcoma. MiXCR was run by TCRdb on the PCR reads, yielding one entry per CDR3 protein. This table has around 19,000 distinct CDR3 sequences, approximately 40% appearing once. The specimen sequenced was blood. The clonotype originates from a male donor with retroperitoneal liposarcoma. The genes are TRBV12-3 or TRBV12-4 and TRBJ2-4, with D maybe TRBD2 (7 bases). CDR3 region: CASVGGGGSYNEQYF. The DNA of the CDR3 is TGTGCCTCCGTGGGGGGGGGGGGCTCCTACAATGAGCAGTACTTC.